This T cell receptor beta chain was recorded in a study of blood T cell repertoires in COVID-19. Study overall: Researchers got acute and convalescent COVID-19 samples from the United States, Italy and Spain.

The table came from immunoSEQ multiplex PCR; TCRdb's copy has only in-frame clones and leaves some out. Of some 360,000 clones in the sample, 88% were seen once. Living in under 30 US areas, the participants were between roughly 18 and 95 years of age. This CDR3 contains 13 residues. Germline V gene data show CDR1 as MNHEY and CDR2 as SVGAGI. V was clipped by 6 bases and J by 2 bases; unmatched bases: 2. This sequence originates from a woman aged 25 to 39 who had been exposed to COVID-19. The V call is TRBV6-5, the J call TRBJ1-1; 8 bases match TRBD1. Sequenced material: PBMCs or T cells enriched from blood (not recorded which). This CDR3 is CASSGQGNTEAFF. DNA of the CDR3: TGTGCCAGCAGCGGACAGGGAAACACTGAAGCTTTCTTT.